These 30 T cell receptor beta chains originate from one sample sequenced in a study of blood T cell repertoires in COVID-19. Produced via immunoSEQ multiplex PCR; TCRdb's table is partial and in-frame only. In the table there are over 250,000 clones, 90% of which are singletons. The material sequenced was PBMCs or T cells enriched from blood (not recorded which). These receptors were obtained from a woman aged 30 to 39 who had recovered from COVID-19.

A single count supports this clone. The chain joins TRBV5-1 to TRBJ2-2; the D gene is possibly TRBD2 (6 bases). The germline V gene has CDR1 SGHRS and CDR2 YFSETQ. Between the trimmed V and J ends, which lost 4 bases and 4 bases, there was a span of 17 bases. This CDR3 has 16 residues. CDR3 nucleotide sequence: TGCGCCAGCAGCGAAGTGGTGGGAGGAAGCACCGGGGAGCTGTTTTTT. Translating it yields CASSEVVGGSTGELFF.

This clone showed up just once. The J gene is TRBJ2-1, the V gene TRBV4-1, with TRBD2 matching 11 bases. The junction had 7 bases not matched to a gene; V was cut back by 4 bases and J by 8 bases. The germline V gene has CDR1 MGHRA and CDR2 YSYEKL. This CDR3 has 15 amino acids. The CDR3 coding sequence is TGCGCCAGCAGCCTACTAGCGGGAGAGTTGGATGAGCAGTTCTTC. The encoded protein is CASSLLAGELDEQFF.

The CDR3 DNA follows: TGCGCCAGCAGCTTCCGACAGGGGGACAGTGAGCAGTTCTTC. It yields the protein CASSFRQGDSEQFF. The genes are TRBV5-1 and TRBJ2-1, with TRBD1 identical over 9 bases. Per the germline V gene, CDR1 is SGHRS and CDR2 is YFSETQ. J gave up 9 bases and V 2 bases, and 6 bases lay outside the gene matches. The CDR3 totals 14 residues. Full variable domain (remainder filled in from reference TRBV5-1 and TRBJ2-1): KAGVTQTPRYLIKTRGQQVTLSCSPISGHRSVSWYQQTPGQGLQFLFEYFSETQRNKGNFPGRFSGRQFSNSRSEMNVSTLELGDSALYLCASSFRQGDSEQFFGPGTRLTVL.

This clone has just one count. V usage is TRBV7-2 and J usage is TRBJ1-1; D is ambiguous. The CDR3 totals 11 residues. V was pared by 5 bases and J by 2 bases, with 3 bases between. Germline V gene sequence: CDR1 SGHTA, CDR2 FQGNSA. CDR3 residues: CASSLNTEAFF. The DNA for the CDR3 is TGTGCCAGCAGCCTTAACACTGAAGCTTTCTTT.

V usage is TRBV28 and J usage is TRBJ2-1, with 9 bases matching TRBD1. Germline trimming cut 6 bases from V and 5 bases from J; bases unmatched to any gene: 8. CDR3 length: 15 amino acids. Germline V CDR1 and CDR2: MDHEN, SYDVKM. CDR3 sequence reads: CASRGFGTGNNEQFF. The CDR3 DNA reads as TGTGCCAGCAGGGGGTTCGGGACAGGGAACAATGAGCAGTTCTTC.

The gene calls are TRBV5-1 and TRBJ2-1; 8 bases are a match to TRBD1. Trimming cost V 0 bases and J 15 bases; bases outside gene matches: 8. The CDR3 has 13 amino acids. From germline, CDR1 is SGHRS and CDR2 YFSETQ. The CDR3 region is CASSLARDRGLFF. The CDR3 DNA follows: TGCGCCAGCAGCTTGGCTCGCGACAGGGGTTTGTTCTTC.

The table lists this clone with a count of one. V and J are TRBV28 and TRBJ1-5; 9 nucleotides agree with TRBD1. The CDR3 sequence is 14 residues long. V lost 2 bases to trimming and J lost 6 bases; unmatched junction nucleotides: 2. Germline loops: CDR1 MDHEN, CDR2 SYDVKM. The CDR3 loop reads CASSLTGGGQPQHF. The CDR3 DNA is TGTGCCAGCAGTTTAACAGGGGGCGGTCAGCCCCAGCATTTT. The variable domain in full, completed from reference TRBV28 and TRBJ1-5, reads DVKVTQSSRYLVKRTGEKVFLECVQDMDHENMFWYRQDPGLGLRLIYFSYDVKMKEKGDIPEGYSVSREKKERFSLILESASTNQTSMYLCASSLTGGGQPQHFGDGTRLSIL.

The table lists this clone with many counts. The chain employs TRBV4-2 and TRBJ1-1; D gene ambiguous. The CDR3 runs 15 residues. The V gene lost 1 base and the J gene lost 1 base, with 10 bases spanning the gap. From germline, CDR1 is LGHNA and CDR2 YNFKEQ. The CDR3 DNA follows: TGTGCCAGCAGCCAAGTGGAGGCGGAGAACACTGAAGCTTTCTTT. Translated, it gives CASSQVEAENTEAFF.

The gene calls are TRBV21-1 and TRBJ1-5. TRBV21-1 is labeled a pseudogene. This CDR3 comprises 13 residues. CDR3 loop: CASSKTLNQPQHF. CDR3 in DNA: TGTGCCAGCAGCAAAACCCTAAATCAGCCCCAGCATTTT.

This rearrangement joins TRBV7-2 to TRBJ2-2; the D is unclear. V lost 0 bases to trimming and J lost 6 bases, with 5 bases between them. This CDR3 region has 13 residues. The germline CDR1 and CDR2 sequences are SGHTA and FQGNSA. CDR3: CASSLAQSGELFF. CDR3 nucleotides: TGTGCCAGCAGCTTAGCCCAGTCCGGGGAGCTGTTTTTT.

V usage is TRBV28 and J usage is TRBJ2-7; D gene uncertain. The V end lost 7 bases, the J end lost 2 bases, and 18 bases lay between the germline ends. This CDR3 is 15 amino acids long. Germline V gene data show CDR1 as MDHEN and CDR2 as SYDVKM. DNA for the CDR3: TGTGCCAGCACCCCCGGCGGCCGTACGGCCTACGAGCAGTACTTC. Translation gives CASTPGGRTAYEQYF. Complete variable domain (other parts from reference TRBV28 and TRBJ2-7): DVKVTQSSRYLVKRTGEKVFLECVQDMDHENMFWYRQDPGLGLRLIYFSYDVKMKEKGDIPEGYSVSREKKERFSLILESASTNQTSMYLCASTPGGRTAYEQYFGPGTRLTVT.

This clone was found a few times. The V gene is TRBV15, the J gene TRBJ1-6; D call uncertain. CDR3 length: 16 residues. Germline V gives CDR1 LNHNV, CDR2 YYDKDF (reference sequence). The V and J ends lost 3 bases and 10 bases respectively, with 19 bases between them. The CDR3 bases are TGTGCCACCAGCAGCCCCCTGGAGCAAAGAGGATCACCCCTCCACTTT. Its protein product is CATSSPLEQRGSPLHF.

The rearrangement joins TRBV29-1 to TRBJ2-7; 11 positions match TRBD1. V dropped 5 bases and J dropped 1; count of bases not matched to a gene: 4. The length of the CDR3 is 14 residues. Looked up from germline, CDR1 is SQVTM and CDR2 is ANQGSEA. The CDR3 is CSVIGQGASYEQYF. The CDR3 bases are TGCAGCGTTATCGGACAGGGGGCATCCTACGAGCAGTACTTC.

The chain employs TRBV19 and TRBJ2-5; a possible D gene is TRBD1 (5 bases). Germline CDR1 is LNHDA and CDR2 is SQIVND (reference sequence). The V end lost 3 bases, the J end lost 5 bases, and 10 bases lay between the germline ends. There are 13 residues in the CDR3. CDR3 DNA: TGTGCCAGTAGTATTCAGGGTGGGGAGACCCAGTACTTC. Residues: CASSIQGGETQYF.

V gene TRBV30 combines with J gene TRBJ2-7, with D tentatively TRBD1 (6 bases). Per germline, CDR1 GTSNPN and CDR2 SVGIG (reference sequence). This CDR3 comprises 14 residues. Trimming shortened V by 1 base and J by 4 bases, and 14 bases separated the two germline ends. In DNA form, the CDR3 reads TGTGCCTGGAGTGGGGAGACAGGCCATTACGAGCAGTACTTC. As protein: CAWSGETGHYEQYF.

The rearrangement joins TRBV25-1 to TRBJ2-7; 9 bases agree with TRBD2. CDR3 length: 13 amino acids. Germline-derived CDR1 and CDR2 are MGHDK and SYGVNS. After removal of 4 bases from V and 2 bases from J, the junction contained 0 bases not matched to a gene. CDR3 sequence: CASSASGTYEQYF. The CDR3 nucleotides read TGTGCCAGCAGTGCTAGCGGGACCTACGAGCAGTACTTC.

The V and J genes are TRBV5-4 and TRBJ2-7; 10 bases are shared with TRBD1. Germline values: CDR1 SGHNT, CDR2 YYREEE (reference sequence). The CDR3 is made up of 15 amino acids. The junction had 4 bases not matched to a gene; V was cut back by 4 bases and J by 0 bases. DNA of the CDR3: TGTGCCAGCAGCGCACGGACAGGGGGCTCCTACGAGCAGTACTTC. Protein product: CASSARTGGSYEQYF.

The chain carries TRBV7-8 and TRBJ2-7, with 11 bases fitting TRBD2. This CDR3 spans 14 amino acids. Germline V gene data show CDR1 as SGHVS and CDR2 as FQNEAQ. V was pared by 1 base and J by 7 bases, with 3 bases of the junction left unmatched. CDR3 in DNA: TGTGCCAGCAGCTTAGGACTAGCGGGAAAGGAGCAGTACTTC. Residues: CASSLGLAGKEQYF.

Many counts were recorded for this clone. V gene TRBV10-2 combines with J gene TRBJ2-1, with D perhaps matching TRBD2 (5 bases). V lost 5 bases, J lost 9 bases, and 8 bases lay in between. The V gene's germline CDR1 is WSHSY and CDR2 SAAADI. CDR3 length: 11 residues. DNA for the CDR3: TGCGCCAGCAGTCTAGCCGGTGAGCAGTTCTTC. Its translation: CASSLAGEQFF.

The rearrangement links TRBV15 to TRBJ2-5; TRBD2 agrees at 13 bases. This CDR3 region has 21 residues. V was clipped by 2 bases and J by 5 bases; unmatched bases: 20. CDR1 is LNHNV, CDR2 YYDKDF, per germline (reference sequence). The CDR3 loop is CATSRYPLTSGRGTMLETQYF. DNA for the CDR3: TGTGCCACCAGCAGATACCCACTAACTAGCGGGAGGGGGACTATGCTGGAGACCCAGTACTTC.

The chain employs TRBV29-1 and TRBJ2-5; TRBD2 matches at 13 bases. CDR3 length: 16 amino acids. Germline V gene lookup returns CDR1 SQVTM and CDR2 ANQGSEA. The V and J ends lost 7 bases and 2 bases, in that order; junction bases with no gene match: 10. The CDR3 region is CSAEGLAGYEQETQYF. In DNA form, the CDR3 reads TGCAGCGCCGAGGGACTAGCGGGATATGAGCAAGAGACCCAGTACTTC.

This clone was seen only a few times. The rearrangement uses TRBV3-1 (or the pseudogene TRBV3-2) and TRBJ2-3, with D unresolved. Per germline, CDR1 LGHDT and CDR2 YNNKEL (reference sequence). The CDR3 length is 12 residues. Trimming left V 3 bases short and J 3 bases short, with 4 bases between. The CDR3: CASSQSTDTQYF. The DNA of the CDR3 is TGTGCCAGCAGCCAGTCTACAGATACGCAGTATTTT.

The chain links TRBV5-1 to TRBJ2-1; 10 nucleotides match TRBD2. The germline CDR1 and CDR2 sequences are SGHRS and YFSETQ. J gave up 7 bases and V 1 base, and 17 bases lay outside the gene matches. The CDR3 contains 19 residues. The CDR3 sequence is CASSLRASGRIVLGNEQFF. The CDR3 nucleotides read TGCGCCAGCAGCTTGCGTGCTAGCGGGAGAATAGTTTTGGGTAATGAGCAGTTCTTC.

The chain joins TRBV6-1 to TRBJ1-5, with TRBD1 matching 7 bases. This CDR3 contains 17 residues. J was trimmed by 2 bases and V by 2 bases; bases with no gene match: 9. Germline CDR1 and CDR2: MNHNS and SASEGT. CDR3 DNA: TGTGCCAGCAGTGAATCCCAGACAGGGTTCGGCAATCAGCCCCAGCATTTT. Protein sequence: CASSESQTGFGNQPQHF.

The chain has TRBV20-1 and TRBJ1-5; TRBD1 might be the D (5 bases). V shed 3 bases and J shed 0 bases, with 12 bases lying between them. The germline gives CDR1 DFQATT, CDR2 SNEGSKA (reference sequence). The CDR3 covers 15 residues. CDR3: CSASRGKGSNQPQHF. The DNA for the CDR3 is TGCAGTGCTAGTAGGGGAAAGGGTAGCAATCAGCCCCAGCATTTT.

The rearrangement joins TRBV7-3 to TRBJ1-6, with D perhaps matching TRBD1 (6 bases). This CDR3 contains 16 residues. Per the germline V gene, CDR1 is SGHTA and CDR2 is FQGTGA. Trimming removed 5 bases from V and 3 bases from J, with 14 bases in between. The CDR3 is CASSPQGRGYNSPLHF. DNA for the CDR3: TGTGCCAGCAGCCCACAGGGCCGAGGCTATAATTCACCCCTCCACTTT.

This chain connects TRBV10-1 to TRBJ2-1, with TRBD2 identical over 10 bases. Germline CDR1 reads WNHNN; CDR2 reads SYGVQD (reference sequence). V shed 0 bases and J 5 bases; nucleotides not matched to a gene: 22. The CDR3 is 22 residues long. The CDR3 reads CASSESTGRESGRALRNNEQFF. The CDR3 DNA reads TGCGCCAGCAGTGAGTCGACAGGGCGTGAAAGCGGGAGGGCCCTCCGGAACAATGAGCAGTTCTTC.

The V call is TRBV5-4, the J call TRBJ1-2; D is unclear. Trimming left V 3 bases short and J 4 bases short, with 4 bases between. This CDR3 is built from 11 residues. Germline assignment: CDR1 SGHNT and CDR2 YYREEE (reference sequence). The CDR3 here is CASSSSYGYTF. As DNA, the CDR3 is TGTGCCAGCAGCTCCAGCTATGGCTACACCTTC. Combining the CDR3 with reference TRBV5-4 and TRBJ1-2 gives the whole variable domain ETGVTQSPTHLIKTRGQQVTLRCSSQSGHNTVSWYQQALGQGPQFIFQYYREEENGRGNFPPRFSGLQFPNYSSELNVNALELDDSALYLCASSSSYGYTFGSGTRLTVV.

V and J are TRBV27 and TRBJ1-5, with 9 bases fitting TRBD1. CDR3 size: 18 residues. With 5 bases clipped from V and 3 bases from J, the junction kept 14 bases outside the gene matches. Germline V gene sequence: CDR1 MNHEY, CDR2 SMNVEV (reference sequence). CDR3 nucleotides: TGTGCCAGCAGTAGAAAACCCCCAGGGACAGGGTTCAATCAGCCCCAGCATTTT. Its translation is CASSRKPPGTGFNQPQHF.

The chain couples TRBV6-5 to TRBJ2-7; D is perhaps TRBD2 (6 bases). Germline assignment: CDR1 MNHEY and CDR2 SVGAGI. The CDR3 is 14 amino acids. V lost 7 bases, J lost 4 bases, and 17 bases lay in between. The CDR3 sequence: CASKRSGRNYEQYF. The CDR3 DNA reads TGTGCCAGCAAGCGTAGCGGAAGGAATTACGAGCAGTACTTC.